These 5 T cell receptor beta chains originate from one sample sequenced in a study of T-cell memory formation after mild COVID-19 (dated by TCRdb to about 2021). Libraries came from 5' RACE. The instrument given in TCRdb is Illumina NovaSeq 6000. In TCRdb, the public reads were trimmed at Q25 with fastp and aligned with MiXCR, with productive beta chains retained. Each CDR3 protein gets just one entry, which takes the most common genes and DNA from the rows behind it. The sample yields 500,000 to 600,000 distinct CDR3 sequences; 18% were counted once. The ten top clones hold approximately 12% of the sample. Sequenced input: PBMCs or a T cell subset sorted from them (not recorded which). Every receptor here comes from an adult woman who had mild COVID-19 (a few samples of this study predate the infection). The sample titles of this study are shuffled in the database, so cell type and time point are left out; the donor was told from shared clones.

This clonotype has only one observation. This chain uses TRBV6-6 with TRBJ2-3, with 7 bases aligning to TRBD1. V lost 11 bases and J lost 1; bases outside the gene matches: 9. Germline CDR1 is MNHNY and CDR2 is SVGAGI (reference sequence). The length of the CDR3 is 14 residues. CDR3 region: CAGKNRGGTDTQYF. The CDR3 DNA follows: TGTGCCGGAAAGAACAGGGGTGGCACAGATACGCAGTATTTT.

CDR3 in DNA: TGCAGCGTTCTTCCAGCGGGAGGGCACGCGTCCTACGAGCAGTACTTC. Amino acid sequence: CSVLPAGGHASYEQYF. The chain couples TRBV29-1 to TRBJ2-7; 10 nucleotides agree with TRBD2. Germline V gives CDR1 SQVTM, CDR2 ANQGSEA. The length of the CDR3 is 16 residues. After removal of 5 bases from V and 1 base from J, the junction contained 11 bases not matched to a gene.

The sample holds a few counts of this clonotype. The J gene is TRBJ2-1, the V gene TRBV12-3 or TRBV12-4; TRBD2 matches at 8 bases. J lost 7 bases, V lost 3 bases, and 8 bases had no gene match. This CDR3 contains 15 residues. The CDR3, as DNA: TGTGCCAGCAGTTTCCCCGGGGGGGTGGGTAATGAGCAGTTCTTC. Amino acids: CASSFPGGVGNEQFF.

This clonotype was found many times. The chain links TRBV30 to TRBJ2-1, with D unclear. This CDR3 is 11 amino acids long. The V gene lost 2 bases and the J gene lost 9 bases, with 8 bases spanning the gap. Germline CDR1 and CDR2: GTSNPN and SVGIG (reference sequence). CDR3 bases: TGTGCCTGGAGTCCGATGGGTGAGCAGTTCTTC. Encoded protein: CAWSPMGEQFF. Together with reference TRBV30 and TRBJ2-1, the CDR3 gives the full variable domain: SQTIHQWPATLVQPVGSPLSLECTVEGTSNPNLYWYRQAAGRGLQLLFYSVGIGQISSEVPQNLSASRPQDRQFILSSKKLLLSDSGFYLCAWSPMGEQFFGPGTRLTVL.

This clonotype was detected ten times or more. The chain combines TRBV6-2 or TRBV6-3 with TRBJ2-1; TRBD2 aligns across 10 bases. The CDR3 runs 16 residues. Trimming cost V 6 bases and J 0 bases; bases outside gene matches: 5. The germline V gene encodes CDR1 MNHEY and CDR2 SVGEGT. The CDR3 DNA is TGTGCCAGCAGGACTAGCGGGTTTAGCTCCTACAATGAGCAGTTCTTC. Translation gives CASRTSGFSSYNEQFF.